Below, 20 T cell receptor beta chains from the same sample are listed, as sequenced in a study of T cells in Graves' hyperthyroidism and ophthalmopathy. The TCR beta CDR3 regions underwent amplification using RNA transcripts as the source. The primer set for the first-round RT-PCR of the TCR CDR3 was HTBI. TCRdb ran MiXCR on the multiplex PCR reads and lists one entry per CDR3 protein. Among some 460,000 distinct CDR3 sequences, approximately 15% were seen once, and the ten largest hold almost 8%. Sequencing was carried out using blood. These receptors all stem from a young woman with Graves' hyperthyroidism.

This clonotype turned up a few times. The chain is built from TRBV19 and TRBJ1-4; tentatively, D is TRBD1 (5 bases). The V end was cut by 7 bases, the J end by 4 bases, with 19 bases between. Germline CDR1 is LNHDA and CDR2 is SQIVND (reference sequence). The CDR3 covers 16 residues. The DNA for the CDR3 is TGTGCCAGTAAGGGGCAAGCGCGGGCCCTTAATGAAAAACTGTTTTTT. This sequence encodes CASKGQARALNEKLFF.

This clonotype was recorded at least ten times. The V call is TRBV7-6, the J call TRBJ2-1, with D possibly being TRBD2 (6 bases). Germline CDR1 reads SGHVS; CDR2 reads FNYEAQ. This CDR3 region has 15 residues. The ends were cut back, 1 base at V and 10 bases at J, with 17 bases in the middle. CDR3 region: CASSLGLNAGKEQFF. CDR3 DNA: TGTGCCAGCAGCTTAGGACTTAACGCGGGGAAGGAGCAGTTCTTC.

This clonotype appeared once. A junction end diverges from the germline sequence, so it may reflect a read error. The CDR3 sequence is CASSIGQGRSNEKLFF. CDR3 bases: TGTGCCAGCAGCATAGGACAGGGGCGGTCTAATGAAAAACTGTTTTTT. The V gene is TRBV13, the J gene TRBJ1-4, with 9 positions matching TRBD1. This CDR3 comprises 16 residues. Germline V gene data show CDR1 as PRHDT and CDR2 as FYEKMQ (reference sequence).

This clonotype was seen at least ten times. The J gene is TRBJ2-1, the V gene TRBV2; tentative D call: TRBD1 (6 bases). Trimming removed 9 bases at V and 8 bases at J, with 32 bases between. CDR3 length equals 18 residues. Germline CDR1 reads SNHLY; CDR2 reads FYNNEI. As DNA, the CDR3 is TGTGCCAGAACCCCCGAACAGGCACAGGGTTTTCCTACAGATGAGCAGTTCTTC. It codes for CARTPEQAQGFPTDEQFF.

The gene calls are TRBV28 and TRBJ2-3, with unresolved D. V shed 4 bases and J shed 0 bases, with 8 bases lying between them. In germline, CDR1 is MDHEN, CDR2 SYDVKM. CDR3 size: 14 residues. The CDR3 sequence: CASSSAASTDTQYF. In DNA, the CDR3 is TGTGCCAGCAGTTCCGCGGCGAGCACAGATACGCAGTATTTT.

The chain is built from TRBV18 and TRBJ1-3; tentative D call: TRBD1 (5 bases). The germline gives CDR1 KGHSH, CDR2 LQKENI. This CDR3 region has 18 residues. Trimming took 0 bases from V and 0 from J, leaving 15 bases between them. The DNA of the CDR3 is TGTGCCAGCTCACCACCGTTCGCGAGCAGGGCCTCTGGAAACACCATATATTTT. Amino acids: CASSPPFASRASGNTIYF.

This clonotype was seen more than once but under ten times. V gene TRBV3-1 combines with J gene TRBJ1-4; 7 nucleotides agree with TRBD1. Trimming at V came to 4 bases and at J to 6 bases, leaving 5 bases not matched to a gene. This CDR3 is 14 amino acids long. CDR1 is LGHDT, CDR2 YNNKEL, per germline (reference sequence). The DNA for the CDR3 is TGTGCCAGCAGCCGAAGGACAGGACATGAAAAACTGTTTTTT. This encodes CASSRRTGHEKLFF.

This chain connects TRBV13 to TRBJ2-1; 8 positions match TRBD2. The CDR3 runs 15 residues. Germline loops: CDR1 PRHDT, CDR2 FYEKMQ (reference sequence). J lost 7 bases, V lost 5 bases, and 10 bases had no gene match. CDR3 coding DNA: TGTGCCAGCAGCCAGAGCCGGGAGGGCCGAAATGAGCAGTTCTTC. Translation gives CASSQSREGRNEQFF. Full variable domain (outside the CDR3, taken from reference TRBV13 and TRBJ2-1): AAGVIQSPRHLIKEKRETATLKCYPIPRHDTVYWYQQGPGQDPQFLISFYEKMQSDKGSIPDRFSAQQFSDYHSELNMSSLELGDSALYFCASSQSREGRNEQFFGPGTRLTVL.

In its sample, this clonotype was seen a few times. The chain employs TRBV19 and TRBJ2-1; 12 bases are a match to TRBD2. Per germline, CDR1 LNHDA and CDR2 SQIVND (reference sequence). V lost 1 base, J lost 3 bases, and 1 base stayed unmatched. The CDR3 has 16 amino acids. This CDR3 reads CASSIGLAGVYNEQFF. DNA for the CDR3: TGTGCCAGTAGTATAGGACTAGCGGGAGTCTACAATGAGCAGTTCTTC.

Of note for this clonotype: A much more abundant neighbour one base away suggests this may be a read error. This chain links TRBV10-3 with TRBJ1-2; a possible D gene is TRBD1 (5 bases). This CDR3 contains 14 residues. Looked up from germline, CDR1 is ENHRY and CDR2 is SYGVKD. Here the CDR3 DNA reads TGTGCCATCAGTGAGAAAGGGGAATGGTATGCCTACACCTTC. Residues: CAISEKGEWYAYTF.

There are many counts of this clonotype. The J gene is TRBJ1-4, the V gene TRBV14; a weak D match, TRBD1 (6 bases). Trimming took 6 bases from V and 8 from J, leaving 16 bases between them. The germline V gene encodes CDR1 SGHDN and CDR2 FVKESK. This CDR3 is built from 14 residues. The CDR3 DNA follows: TGTGCCAGCAGGCCATCGGGGGCGAGGGAAAAACTGTTTTTT. It translates to CASRPSGAREKLFF.

This clonotype was detected many times. J is TRBJ1-2 and V is TRBV28, with TRBD1 identical over 7 bases. Germline V gives CDR1 MDHEN, CDR2 SYDVKM. J was trimmed by 4 bases and V by 4 bases; bases with no gene match: 3. The CDR3 contains 13 residues. The CDR3 nucleotides are TGTGCCAGCAGTTCTAGGGACAGCTATGGCTACACCTTC. Translated: CASSSRDSYGYTF.

This clonotype was recorded at least ten times. The chain uses TRBV9 and TRBJ1-5; 7 positions agree with TRBD1. Germline lookup yields CDR1 SGDLS and CDR2 YYNGEE. This CDR3 has 15 residues. With 4 bases clipped from V and 4 bases from J, the junction kept 8 bases outside the gene matches. The CDR3 is CASSLGGTANQPQHF. The CDR3 DNA reads TGTGCCAGCAGCCTAGGAGGGACAGCAAATCAGCCCCAGCATTTT.

V usage is TRBV12-3 or TRBV12-4 and J usage is TRBJ1-5; D might be TRBD1 (5 bases). There are 16 residues in the CDR3. V dropped 1 base and J dropped 3 bases, with 13 bases sitting between them. Here the CDR3 reads CASSLGQGVSNQPQHF. The CDR3, as DNA: TGTGCCAGCAGTTTAGGGCAGGGAGTATCCAATCAGCCCCAGCATTTT.

In its sample, this clonotype was seen a few times. The V and J genes are TRBV15 and TRBJ2-5; no definite D call. This CDR3 contains 12 residues. V was trimmed by 2 bases and J by 5 bases, leaving 6 bases between them. Germline loops: CDR1 LNHNV, CDR2 YYDKDF (reference sequence). CDR3 nucleotides: TGTGCCACCAGCAGACACGGGGAGACCCAGTACTTC. It encodes CATSRHGETQYF.

In this sample, this clonotype turned up many times. The chain joins TRBV28 to TRBJ2-3, with no clear D. This CDR3 comprises 13 residues. Germline V gene data show CDR1 as MDHEN and CDR2 as SYDVKM. V lost 2 bases and J lost 4, with 7 bases in between. CDR3 DNA: TGTGCCAGCAGTTTAGGGCAGGCAGATACGCAGTATTTT. Protein product: CASSLGQADTQYF.

This clonotype was seen many times. This rearrangement joins TRBV20-1 to TRBJ2-3; D could derive from TRBD1 or TRBD2 (5 bases each). The CDR3 totals 17 residues. The V gene lost 7 bases and the J gene lost 2 bases, with 25 bases spanning the gap. CDR1 and CDR2 from the germline V gene are DFQATT and SNEGSKA (reference sequence). For the CDR3, the DNA is TGCAGTGTTCCGCCCGGGTTGGGGGATAACCCCACAGATACGCAGTATTTT. Translating gives CSVPPGLGDNPTDTQYF.

This clonotype was recorded at least ten times. The DNA of the CDR3 is TGTGCCTGGAGTACCTTGGGGGTCAGAGATGGCTACACCTTC. Translation gives CAWSTLGVRDGYTF. The rearrangement uses TRBV30 and TRBJ1-2; a possible D gene is TRBD1 (5 bases). V was cut by 2 bases and J by 6 bases, with 16 bases left in between. The CDR3 is 14 residues long. CDR1 and CDR2 (germline): GTSNPN, SVGIG (reference sequence).

This clonotype was recorded at least ten times. The CDR3 sequence: CASSLSMGTGEPQHF. CDR3 coding DNA: TGTGCCAGCAGTTTATCGATGGGCACGGGAGAACCCCAGCATTTT. This sequence joins TRBV27 and TRBJ1-5; D not certain. CDR3 length: 15 amino acids. CDR1 is MNHEY, CDR2 SMNVEV, per germline (reference sequence). Trimming pared 0 bases from V and 10 bases from J, leaving 16 bases between.

V is TRBV19 and J is TRBJ2-1, with TRBD1 matching 9 bases. V lost 4 bases to trimming and J lost 8 bases; unmatched junction nucleotides: 3. The CDR3 totals 13 residues. CDR1 and CDR2 from the germline V gene are LNHDA and SQIVND (reference sequence). CDR3 DNA sequence: TGTGCCAGTAGTACGGACAGGGGTTATGAGCAGTTCTTC. Translating it yields CASSTDRGYEQFF.